This T cell receptor (beta chain) comes out of a study of beta chain features in type 1 diabetes. To note about this clone: Other DNA sequences of this sample code for an identical CDR3.

The CDR3 has 13 amino acids. V was clipped by 2 bases and J by 2 bases, with 7 bases between them. Germline loops: CDR1 SGHRS, CDR2 YFSETQ. Expressed TCRB transcripts were sequenced after all isolated RNA was converted to cDNA. Produced via immunoSEQ multiplex PCR; TCRdb's table is partial and in-frame only. There are roughly 610,000 clones in the sample; roughly a sixth occur only once, and 0.09% to 0.095% lies in the top ten. The J gene is TRBJ1-2, the V gene TRBV5-1, with D unclear. The receptor was derived from a man younger than 30 in good health. Sequencing used naive CD4+ T cells from blood. CDR3 loop: CASSLDGNYGYTF. For the CDR3, the DNA is TGCGCCAGCAGCTTAGACGGCAACTATGGCTACACCTTC.